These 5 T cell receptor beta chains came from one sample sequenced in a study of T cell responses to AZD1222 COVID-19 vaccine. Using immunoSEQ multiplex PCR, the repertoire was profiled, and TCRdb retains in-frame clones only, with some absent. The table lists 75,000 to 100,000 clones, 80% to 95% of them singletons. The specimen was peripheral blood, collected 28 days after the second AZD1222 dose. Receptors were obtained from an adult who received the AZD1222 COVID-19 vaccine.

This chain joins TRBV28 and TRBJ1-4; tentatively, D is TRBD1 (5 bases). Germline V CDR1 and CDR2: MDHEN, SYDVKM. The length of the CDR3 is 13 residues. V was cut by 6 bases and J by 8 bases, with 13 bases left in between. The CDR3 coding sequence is TGTGCCAGCAGACAGGTCAGCCCCGAAAAACTGTTTTTT. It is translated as CASRQVSPEKLFF. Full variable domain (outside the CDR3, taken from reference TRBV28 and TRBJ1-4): DVKVTQSSRYLVKRTGEKVFLECVQDMDHENMFWYRQDPGLGLRLIYFSYDVKMKEKGDIPEGYSVSREKKERFSLILESASTNQTSMYLCASRQVSPEKLFFGSGTQLSVL.

CDR3 bases: TGTGCCAGCAGCCCGTTAGCGGGGACTCGCTACAATGAGCAGTTCTTC. This encodes CASSPLAGTRYNEQFF. The chain employs TRBV27 and TRBJ2-1, with TRBD2 matching 8 bases. J was trimmed by 3 bases and V by 6 bases; bases with no gene match: 10. This CDR3 region has 16 residues. The germline V gene encodes CDR1 MNHEY and CDR2 SMNVEV (reference sequence).

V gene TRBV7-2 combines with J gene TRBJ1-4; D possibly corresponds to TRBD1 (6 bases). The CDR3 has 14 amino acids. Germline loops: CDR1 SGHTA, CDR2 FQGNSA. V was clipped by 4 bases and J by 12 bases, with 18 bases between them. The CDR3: CASSSGQHKTELFF. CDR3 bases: TGTGCCAGCAGCTCGGGACAACATAAAACGGAACTGTTTTTT.

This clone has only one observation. The CDR3 loop is CASTWGGIIDTQYF. The CDR3 DNA reads as TGTGCCAGCACCTGGGGGGGTATCATAGATACGCAGTATTTT. The genes are TRBV5-8 and TRBJ2-3; TRBD2 matches at 7 bases. This CDR3 region has 14 residues. The V gene's germline CDR1 is SGHTS and CDR2 YDEGEE. The V gene end was trimmed by 6 bases and the J gene end by 5 bases; junction bases not matched to a gene: 9.

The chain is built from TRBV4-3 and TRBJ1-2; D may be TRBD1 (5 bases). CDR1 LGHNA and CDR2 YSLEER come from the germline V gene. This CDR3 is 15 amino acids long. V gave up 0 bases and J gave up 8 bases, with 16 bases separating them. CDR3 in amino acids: CASSQDLVRAGGYTF. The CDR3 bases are TGCGCCAGCAGCCAAGATCTTGTCAGGGCAGGGGGCTACACCTTC.